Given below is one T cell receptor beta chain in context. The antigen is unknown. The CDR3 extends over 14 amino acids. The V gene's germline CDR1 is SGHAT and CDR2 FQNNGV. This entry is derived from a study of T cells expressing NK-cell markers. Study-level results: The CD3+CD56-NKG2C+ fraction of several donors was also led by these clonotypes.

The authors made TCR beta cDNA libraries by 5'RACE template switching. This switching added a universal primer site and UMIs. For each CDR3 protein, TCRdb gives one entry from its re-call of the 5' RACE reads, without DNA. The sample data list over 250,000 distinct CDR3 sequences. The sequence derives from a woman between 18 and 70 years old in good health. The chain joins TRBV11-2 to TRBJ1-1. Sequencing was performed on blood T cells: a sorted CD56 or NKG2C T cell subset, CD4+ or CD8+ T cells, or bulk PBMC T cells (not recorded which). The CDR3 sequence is CASSGRTADVEAFF.